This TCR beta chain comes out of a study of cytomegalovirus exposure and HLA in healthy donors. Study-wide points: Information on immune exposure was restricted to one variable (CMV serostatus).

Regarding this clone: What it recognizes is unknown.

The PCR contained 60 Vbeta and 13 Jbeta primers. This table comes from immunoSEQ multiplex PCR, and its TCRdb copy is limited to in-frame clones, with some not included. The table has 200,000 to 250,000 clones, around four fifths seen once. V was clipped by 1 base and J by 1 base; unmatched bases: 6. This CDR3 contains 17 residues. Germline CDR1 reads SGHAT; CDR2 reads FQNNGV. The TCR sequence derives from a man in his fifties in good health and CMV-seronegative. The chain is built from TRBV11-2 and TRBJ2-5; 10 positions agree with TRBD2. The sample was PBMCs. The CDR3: CASSLGRLAGVQETQYF. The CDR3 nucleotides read TGTGCCAGCAGCTTAGGGCGGCTAGCGGGGGTCCAAGAGACCCAGTACTTC. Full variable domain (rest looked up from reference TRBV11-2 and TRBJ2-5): EAGVAQSPRYKIIEKRQSVAFWCNPISGHATLYWYQQILGQGPKLLIQFQNNGVVDDSQLPKDRFSAERLKGVDSTLKIQPAKLEDSAVYLCASSLGRLAGVQETQYFGPGTRLLVL.